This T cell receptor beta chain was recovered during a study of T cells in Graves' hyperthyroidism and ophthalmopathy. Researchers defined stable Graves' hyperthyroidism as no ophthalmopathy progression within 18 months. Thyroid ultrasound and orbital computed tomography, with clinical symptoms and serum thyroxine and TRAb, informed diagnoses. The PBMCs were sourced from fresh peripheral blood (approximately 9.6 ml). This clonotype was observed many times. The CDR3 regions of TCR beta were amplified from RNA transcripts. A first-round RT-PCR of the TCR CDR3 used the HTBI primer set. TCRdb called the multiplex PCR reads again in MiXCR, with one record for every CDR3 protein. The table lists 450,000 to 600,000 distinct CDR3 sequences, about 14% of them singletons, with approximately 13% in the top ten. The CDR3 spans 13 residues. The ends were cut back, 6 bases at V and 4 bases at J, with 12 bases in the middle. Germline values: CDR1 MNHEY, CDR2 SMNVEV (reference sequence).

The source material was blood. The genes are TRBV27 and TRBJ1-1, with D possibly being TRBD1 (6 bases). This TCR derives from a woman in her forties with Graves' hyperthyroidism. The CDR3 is CASSYTGLTEAFF. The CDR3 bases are TGTGCCAGCAGCTACACAGGGCTCACTGAAGCTTTCTTT.